Following are 13 T cell receptor beta chains from one sample sequenced in a study of spatial heterogeneity in lung cancer. Broader study findings: Tumors with more nonsynonymous mutations had more expanded intratumoral alpha and beta TCRs.

MiXCR, applied by TCRdb to the 5' RACE reads, yields one record per CDR3 protein. The sample has roughly 9,900 distinct CDR3 sequences, about 5.7% seen once. As for time point: sample taken at primary tumor resection. No antigens are known for them. The material sequenced was lung tumor tissue, taken at surgery. The receptors derive from a female donor with early-stage non-small cell lung cancer.

This clonotype was counted only a few times. A read error may explain this, as a much larger clone is one base away. V usage is TRBV6-2 or TRBV6-3 and J usage is TRBJ2-5; the match to TRBD2 covers 9 bases. CDR1 and CDR2 from the germline V gene are MNHEY and SVGEGT. The CDR3 consists of 17 residues. CDR3 bases: TGTGTCAGCACCAGCCCTGGAGATATAGCGGGAGAAGAGACCCAGTACTTC. It yields the protein CVSTSPGDIAGEETQYF.

This clonotype was observed at least ten times. The rearrangement links TRBV20-1 to TRBJ2-7; 8 positions match TRBD2. This CDR3 spans 16 amino acids. Germline trimming cut 3 bases from V and 6 bases from J; bases unmatched to any gene: 16. The germline CDR1 and CDR2 sequences are DFQATT and SNEGSKA (reference sequence). CDR3 residues: CSASPGTSTTPVEQYF. The DNA for the CDR3 is TGCAGTGCTAGCCCCGGGACTAGTACAACGCCGGTCGAGCAGTACTTC.

This clonotype was observed a few times. The chain recombines TRBV4-3 with TRBJ2-7; no clear D gene. The CDR3 sequence is 14 residues long. Trimming took 0 bases from V and 0 from J, leaving 6 bases between them. CDR1 is LGHNA and CDR2 is YSLEER in the germline V gene. CDR3 nucleotide sequence: TGCGCCAGCAGCCAAGACAGATTCTCCTACGAGCAGTACTTC. This encodes CASSQDRFSYEQYF.

The table lists this clonotype with a few counts. The rearrangement joins TRBV3-1 to TRBJ1-1; a weak D match, TRBD1 (5 bases). Between the trimmed V and J ends, which lost 4 bases and 1 base, there was a span of 10 bases. Germline values: CDR1 LGHDT, CDR2 YNNKEL (reference sequence). The CDR3 covers 14 residues. CDR3 region: CASSPNQGNTEAFF. Here the CDR3 DNA reads TGTGCCAGCAGCCCAAATCAGGGGAACACTGAAGCTTTCTTT.

This clonotype has at least ten counts. The chain links TRBV7-2 to TRBJ2-3, with 11 bases fitting TRBD2. Germline V gene lookup returns CDR1 SGHTA and CDR2 FQGNSA. Trimming at V came to 5 bases and at J to 3 bases, leaving 7 bases not matched to a gene. The CDR3 is 16 amino acids. The CDR3: CASSPLAGDLTDTQYF. The CDR3 DNA follows: TGTGCCAGCAGCCCACTAGCGGGAGACTTGACAGATACGCAGTATTTT.

This clonotype is medium-sized in the sample. The DNA of the CDR3 is TGCAGTGCTAGCGCTTGGGCAGTTTATCGCACTGAAGCTTTCTTT. Residues: CSASAWAVYRTEAFF. V and J are TRBV20-1 and TRBJ1-1, with D unresolved. The CDR3 extends over 15 amino acids. Trimming shortened V by 3 bases and J by 4 bases, and 18 bases separated the two germline ends. Germline values: CDR1 DFQATT, CDR2 SNEGSKA (reference sequence).

This clonotype was observed at least ten times. The V call is TRBV12-3 or TRBV12-4, the J call TRBJ2-2; 9 bases agree with TRBD1. This CDR3 region has 16 residues. V lost 6 bases, J lost 1 base, and 6 bases stayed unmatched. This CDR3 is CASRQGQGRNTGELFF. As DNA, the CDR3 is TGTGCCAGCAGGCAGGGACAGGGTAGGAACACCGGGGAGCTGTTTTTT.

This clonotype was seen many times. This chain links TRBV6-5 with TRBJ1-5; D call uncertain. Per the germline V gene, CDR1 is MNHEY and CDR2 is SVGAGI. Trimming took 5 bases from V and 0 from J, leaving 5 bases between them. The CDR3 consists of 13 residues. The CDR3 DNA is TGTGCCAGCAGTCAGAGTAGCAATCAGCCCCAGCATTTT. Protein product: CASSQSSNQPQHF.

The J gene is TRBJ2-1, the V gene TRBV5-6; D remains ambiguous. The CDR3 length is 12 residues. V was shortened by 2 bases and J by 9 bases, with 9 bases between the two germline ends. Germline-derived CDR1 and CDR2 are SGHDT and YYEEEE. The CDR3 DNA follows: TGTGCCAGCAGCTTTTCTTCTGGTGAGCAGTTCTTC. Its protein product is CASSFSSGEQFF.

By sample share, this clonotype is medium-sized. V is TRBV20-1 and J is TRBJ2-1, with 11 bases lining up with TRBD2. Germline assignment: CDR1 DFQATT and CDR2 SNEGSKA (reference sequence). CDR3 length equals 13 residues. V trimming: 5 bases; J trimming: 9 bases; junction bases outside the gene matches: 6. The CDR3 region has the DNA TGCAGTGCTGTAGCGGGAGGGGTGCCTGAGCAGTTCTTC. Protein product: CSAVAGGVPEQFF.

The chain recombines TRBV7-2 with TRBJ1-1, with D possibly TRBD1 on 6 matching bases. CDR3 length: 15 residues. Germline CDR1 is SGHTA and CDR2 is FQGNSA. The V gene lost 3 bases and the J gene lost 4 bases, with 15 bases spanning the gap. The CDR3 region has the DNA TGTGCCAGCAGCTTTGGGGCAGGGGCCGGCACTGAAGCTTTCTTT. Its protein product is CASSFGAGAGTEAFF.

This clonotype came up a few times. The chain is built from TRBV20-1 and TRBJ2-2; 8 bases map to TRBD1. J was trimmed by 7 bases and V by 6 bases; bases with no gene match: 7. The CDR3 spans 13 residues. Germline CDR1 DFQATT, CDR2 SNEGSKA (reference sequence). The CDR3 DNA sequence: TGCAGTGCCTCCAGGGGGCGCGGCGGGGAGCTGTTTTTT. Translation gives CSASRGRGGELFF.

This clonotype showed up many times. V and J are TRBV12-3 or TRBV12-4 and TRBJ2-3; D is uncertain. This CDR3 has 12 residues. Between the trimmed V and J ends, which lost 3 bases and 6 bases, there was a span of 7 bases. DNA of the CDR3: TGTGCCAGCAGTTTCCATACCGATACGCAGTATTTT. This translates into CASSFHTDTQYF.